This section outlines one TCR beta chain sequence together with its context. In the study's own analysis: The assay estimated nucleated cells by amplifying reference gene primers. Assay: immunoSEQ multiplex PCR; the TCRdb copy retains only in-frame clones and omits some. D and trimming come from the DNA, and the V and J calls and clone size come from that table. The data contain roughly 88,000 clones, 72% of them singletons. The data are from a study of blood T cell repertoires in COVID-19. Overall study: Spain, Italy and the United States supplied samples that represented acute and convalescent COVID-19. Sources were T cells, B-cell-depleted T cells, or PBMCs; the material itself was cDNA or gDNA.

The CDR3 consists of 15 residues. The ends lost 10 bases at V and 0 bases at J; junction bases unmatched: 10. In germline, CDR1 is SEHNR, CDR2 FQNEAQ (reference sequence). The TCR originated in a woman aged 60-70 years in a cohort sampled during active or convalescent COVID-19. Specimen: peripheral blood. V and J are TRBV7-9 and TRBJ2-3, with 7 bases matching TRBD1. The DNA of the CDR3 is TGTGCCATCACAGGGGCCCAGCTTAGCACAGATACGCAGTATTTT. The encoded protein is CAITGAQLSTDTQYF.